These 10 T cell receptor beta chains were all obtained from the same sample, sequenced in a study of vaccination and CD4 T cells after COVID-19. Treatment indicated: roughly 10-day PBMC culture with coronavirus spike peptide pools or control peptides (ViraFEST assay). Gathered ahead of the COVID-19 pandemic (2011-2018) were the CD4+ T cells of the unexposed donor. With the Oncomine TCR Beta short-read assay, DNA from cultured CD4+ T cells was sequenced. One entry per CDR3 protein, called by TCRdb with MiXCR from the PCR reads. The table has just over 550 distinct CDR3 sequences, approximately 15% seen once. The antigens of these receptors remain unknown. The sample comprised CD4+ T cells from blood, cultured in vitro. These receptor sequences come from a human donor in good health.

In this sample, this clonotype turned up a few times. The chain combines TRBV4-3 with TRBJ2-5; 7 bases match TRBD1. CDR3 size: 15 residues. In germline, CDR1 is LGHNA, CDR2 YSLEER. The V segment lost 4 bases and the J segment 2 bases; nucleotides outside the gene matches: 7. In DNA, the CDR3 is TGCGCCAGCAGCCGCCGGACAGGCGGACAAGAGACCCAGTACTTC. Protein sequence: CASSRRTGGQETQYF.

In this sample, this clonotype is medium-sized. The chain carries TRBV4-1 and TRBJ2-1; 12 bases match TRBD2. V was clipped by 6 bases and J by 5 bases; unmatched bases: 5. In germline, CDR1 is MGHRA, CDR2 YSYEKL. This CDR3 is built from 15 residues. CDR3 DNA: TGCGCCAGCAGAATGGGACTAGCGGGCAACAATGAGCAGTTCTTC. This translates into CASRMGLAGNNEQFF.

The CDR3 sequence is CSVTLGSTNEKLFF. CDR3 coding DNA: TGCAGTGTCACATTGGGGTCAACTAATGAAAAACTGTTTTTT. The chain links TRBV20-1 to TRBJ1-4; D gene ambiguous. Between the trimmed V and J ends, which lost 7 bases and 0 bases, there was a span of 12 bases. This CDR3 comprises 14 residues. Germline CDR1 DFQATT, CDR2 SNEGSKA (reference sequence).

This clonotype is judged medium-sized. CDR3 sequence: CATSERQGGEQYF. The CDR3 DNA reads TGTGCCACCAGTGAAAGACAGGGGGGCGAGCAGTACTTC. The chain employs TRBV24-1 and TRBJ2-7; TRBD1 aligns across 9 bases. The junction had 3 bases not matched to a gene; V was cut back by 4 bases and J by 6 bases. The CDR3 consists of 13 residues. CDR1 KGHDR and CDR2 SFDVKD come from the germline V gene.

This rearrangement joins TRBV29-1 to TRBJ2-1; D assignment may be TRBD1 or TRBD2 (5 bases each). There are 14 residues in the CDR3. Germline V gene sequence: CDR1 SQVTM, CDR2 ANQGSEA. Deletions cut 0 bases from V and 8 bases from J, with 14 bases between. CDR3 sequence reads: CSVEDGRVRDEQFF. The CDR3 bases are TGCAGCGTTGAAGATGGCAGGGTGAGGGATGAGCAGTTCTTC.

By frequency in the sample, this clonotype is medium-sized (0.01 to 0.1%). The chain recombines TRBV6-2 or TRBV6-3 with TRBJ1-2, with 8 bases lining up with TRBD1. Germline loops: CDR1 MNHEY, CDR2 SVGEGT. This CDR3 region has 15 residues. The V segment lost 6 bases and the J segment 6 bases; nucleotides outside the gene matches: 12. The CDR3 nucleotides are TGTGCCAGCAGCCCCCTCGCCAGGGGGCTCGATGGCTACACCTTC. It codes for CASSPLARGLDGYTF.

By share, this clonotype ranks as hyperexpanded. This chain links TRBV7-9 with TRBJ1-5, with 9 positions matching TRBD1. J gave up 5 bases and V 4 bases, and 6 bases lay outside the gene matches. The germline V gene has CDR1 SEHNR and CDR2 FQNEAQ (reference sequence). CDR3 size: 15 residues. CDR3 sequence reads: CASSSTGGAHQPQHF. The CDR3 DNA reads TGTGCCAGCAGCTCAACAGGGGGCGCGCATCAGCCCCAGCATTTT.

This clonotype has only a few counts. The chain combines TRBV28 with TRBJ1-6; 7 bases agree with TRBD1. The CDR3 spans 16 residues. The junction had 11 bases not matched to a gene; V was cut back by 6 bases and J by 6 bases. Germline V lookup: CDR1 MDHEN, CDR2 SYDVKM. The CDR3 is CASRIVKGQRNSPLHF. The CDR3 coding sequence is TGTGCCAGCAGGATAGTTAAGGGACAGCGTAATTCACCCCTCCACTTT.

This clonotype rates as large. V is TRBV20-1 and J is TRBJ1-1; 11 bases are a match to TRBD1. Trimming took 2 bases from V and 2 from J; bases not matched to a gene: 7. The CDR3 loop spans 16 amino acids. Germline CDR1 reads DFQATT; CDR2 reads SNEGSKA (reference sequence). CDR3 amino acids: CSARLAGQGGNTEAFF. The CDR3 DNA reads as TGCAGTGCTAGATTGGCGGGACAGGGGGGAAACACTGAAGCTTTCTTT.

The table lists this clonotype with a few counts. This chain connects TRBV20-1 to TRBJ2-7, with TRBD2 identical over 10 bases. Germline CDR1 DFQATT, CDR2 SNEGSKA (reference sequence). The CDR3 is 13 amino acids. Trimming at V came to 4 bases and at J to 2 bases, leaving 2 bases not matched to a gene. CDR3 amino acids: CSATSGGAYEQYF. The CDR3 coding sequence is TGCAGTGCTACGAGCGGGGGGGCCTACGAGCAGTACTTC.